The TCR beta chain under discussion was sequenced for a study of technical replicates of blood from a few donors. The CDR3 runs to 17 residues. J was trimmed by 3 bases and V by 4 bases; bases with no gene match: 10. Germline CDR1 SGHAT, CDR2 FQNNGV. Sequencing used immunoSEQ multiplex PCR; TCRdb keeps in-frame clones, though not all of them. The sample comprises about 73,000 clones, 90% to 95% of which are singletons, and 0.2% to 0.3% rests with the top ten. The sample taken for sequencing was T cells isolated from PBMCs. The chain carries TRBV11-2 and TRBJ1-5; 9 bases fit TRBD1. The clonotype comes from a human donor in good health. DNA of the CDR3: TGTGCCAGCAGCTCCGGGACAGGGAACCCATACAATCAGCCCCAGCATTTT. Translating gives CASSSGTGNPYNQPQHF.